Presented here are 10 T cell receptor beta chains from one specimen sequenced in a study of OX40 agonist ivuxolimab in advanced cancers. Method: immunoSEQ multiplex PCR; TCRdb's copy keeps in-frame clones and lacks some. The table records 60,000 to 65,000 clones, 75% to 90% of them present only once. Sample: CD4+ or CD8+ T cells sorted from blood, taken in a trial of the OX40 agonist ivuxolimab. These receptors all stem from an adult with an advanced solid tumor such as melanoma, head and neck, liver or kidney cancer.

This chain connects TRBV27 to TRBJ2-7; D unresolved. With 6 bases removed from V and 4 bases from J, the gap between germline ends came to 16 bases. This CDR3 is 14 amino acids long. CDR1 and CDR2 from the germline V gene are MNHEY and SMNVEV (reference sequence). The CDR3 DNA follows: TGTGCCAGCAGGGAGACCGCCCGACGGTACGAGCAGTACTTC. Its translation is CASRETARRYEQYF.

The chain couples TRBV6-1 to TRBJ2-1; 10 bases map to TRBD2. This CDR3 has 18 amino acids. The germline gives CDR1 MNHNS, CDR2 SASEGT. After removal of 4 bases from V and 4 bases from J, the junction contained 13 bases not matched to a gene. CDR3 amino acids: CASSGRSGRASLYNEQFF. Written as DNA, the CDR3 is TGTGCCAGCAGTGGTCGGAGCGGGAGGGCCAGTCTTTACAATGAGCAGTTCTTC.

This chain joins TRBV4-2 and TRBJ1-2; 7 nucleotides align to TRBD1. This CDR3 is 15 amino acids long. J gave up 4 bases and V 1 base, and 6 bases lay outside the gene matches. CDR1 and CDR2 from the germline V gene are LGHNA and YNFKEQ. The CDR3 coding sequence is TGTGCCAGCAGCCAAGGAGAAGGGGGCACCTATGGCTACACCTTC. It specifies CASSQGEGGTYGYTF.

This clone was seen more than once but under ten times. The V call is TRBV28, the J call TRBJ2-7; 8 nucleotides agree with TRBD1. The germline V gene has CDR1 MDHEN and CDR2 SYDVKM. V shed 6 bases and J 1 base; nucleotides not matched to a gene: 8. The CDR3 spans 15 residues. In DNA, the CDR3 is TGTGCCAGCAGCCTTGTAGACAGGGGATCCTACGAGCAGTACTTC. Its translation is CASSLVDRGSYEQYF.

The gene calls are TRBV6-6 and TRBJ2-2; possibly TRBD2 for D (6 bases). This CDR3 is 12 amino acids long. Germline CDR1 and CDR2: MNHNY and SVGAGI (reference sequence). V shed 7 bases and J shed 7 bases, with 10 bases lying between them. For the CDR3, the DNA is TGTGCCAGCACCCCGGGAGTCGGGGAGCTGTTTTTT. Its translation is CASTPGVGELFF.

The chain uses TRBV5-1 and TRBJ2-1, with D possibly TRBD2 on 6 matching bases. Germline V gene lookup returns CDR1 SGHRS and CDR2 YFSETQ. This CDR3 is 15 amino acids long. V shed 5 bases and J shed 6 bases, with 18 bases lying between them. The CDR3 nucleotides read TGCGCCAGCAGTCCAGGACCCACCGGGGGCAATGAGCAGTTCTTC. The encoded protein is CASSPGPTGGNEQFF. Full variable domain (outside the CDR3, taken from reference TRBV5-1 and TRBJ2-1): KAGVTQTPRYLIKTRGQQVTLSCSPISGHRSVSWYQQTPGQGLQFLFEYFSETQRNKGNFPGRFSGRQFSNSRSEMNVSTLELGDSALYLCASSPGPTGGNEQFFGPGTRLTVL.

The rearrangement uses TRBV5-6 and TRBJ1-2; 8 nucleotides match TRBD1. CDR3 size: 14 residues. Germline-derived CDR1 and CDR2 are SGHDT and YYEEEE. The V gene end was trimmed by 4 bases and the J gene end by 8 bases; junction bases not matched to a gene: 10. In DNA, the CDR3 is TGTGCCAGCAGCACGAACCAGGGGGCGCCCGGCTACACCTTC. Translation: CASSTNQGAPGYTF.

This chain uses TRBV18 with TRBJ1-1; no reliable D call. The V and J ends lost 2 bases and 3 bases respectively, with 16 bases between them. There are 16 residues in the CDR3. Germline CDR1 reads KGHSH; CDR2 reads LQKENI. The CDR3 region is CASSPGRSVHYTEAFF. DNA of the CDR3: TGTGCCAGCTCACCAGGGAGGAGTGTTCACTACACTGAAGCTTTCTTT.

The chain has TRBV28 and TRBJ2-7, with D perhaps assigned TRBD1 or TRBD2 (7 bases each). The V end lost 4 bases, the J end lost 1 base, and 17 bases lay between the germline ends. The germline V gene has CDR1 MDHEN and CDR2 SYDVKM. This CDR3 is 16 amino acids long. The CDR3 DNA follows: TGTGCCAGCAGTTCCCCGTACAGGGGAGGGTCCTACGAGCAGTACTTC. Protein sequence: CASSSPYRGGSYEQYF. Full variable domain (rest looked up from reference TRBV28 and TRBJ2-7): DVKVTQSSRYLVKRTGEKVFLECVQDMDHENMFWYRQDPGLGLRLIYFSYDVKMKEKGDIPEGYSVSREKKERFSLILESASTNQTSMYLCASSSPYRGGSYEQYFGPGTRLTVT.

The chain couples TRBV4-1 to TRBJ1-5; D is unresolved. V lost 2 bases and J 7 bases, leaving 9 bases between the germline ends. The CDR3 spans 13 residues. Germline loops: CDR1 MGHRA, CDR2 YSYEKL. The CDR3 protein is CASSQLIRQPQHF. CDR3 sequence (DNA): TGCGCCAGCAGCCAACTCATACGGCAGCCCCAGCATTTT.